A single sample gave rise to the 31 T cell receptor beta chains below, sequenced in a study of CD8+CD57+ T cells in acquired aplastic anemia. According to the study, genomic DNA was the template for TCR beta VDJ and CDR3 profiling. In TCRdb, the reads were re-called with MiXCR into one record per CDR3 protein. The sample lists more than 100,000 distinct CDR3 sequences, 48% occurring once. Source material: sorted CD4+, CD8+, or CD8+CD57+ T cells (not recorded which) from PBMCs. Receptors were obtained from a human donor in good health, serving as a control.

This clonotype was observed a handful of times. The chain links TRBV2 to TRBJ2-7; D possibly corresponds to TRBD1 (5 bases). CDR1 and CDR2 (germline): SNHLY, FYNNEI. The V and J ends lost 3 bases and 3 bases respectively, with 6 bases between them. This CDR3 contains 12 residues. The CDR3 bases are TGTGCCAGCAGTGACAGGGTCTACGAGCAGTACGTC. It is translated as CASSDRVYEQYV.

There are a few counts of this clonotype. The chain uses TRBV19 and TRBJ2-3, with unresolved D. The CDR3 contains 15 residues. Per the germline V gene, CDR1 is LNHDA and CDR2 is SQIVND (reference sequence). Deletions cut 1 base from V and 3 bases from J, with 11 bases between. CDR3 sequence (DNA): TGTGCCAGTAGTATAGGGTTGGCAGCGACAGATACGCAGTATTTT. It translates to CASSIGLAATDTQYF. Full variable domain (remainder filled in from reference TRBV19 and TRBJ2-3): DGGITQSPKYLFRKEGQNVTLSCEQNLNHDAMYWYRQDPGQGLRLIYYSQIVNDFQKGDIAEGYSVSREKKESFPLTVTSAQKNPTAFYLCASSIGLAATDTQYFGPGTRLTVL.

This clonotype was recorded a few times. The chain recombines TRBV15 with TRBJ2-5; D might be TRBD1 or TRBD2, each matching 5 bases. Trimming shortened V by 0 bases and J by 5 bases, and 10 bases separated the two germline ends. Germline V lookup: CDR1 LNHNV, CDR2 YYDKDF (reference sequence). The CDR3 has 14 amino acids. The CDR3 region has the DNA TGTGCCACCAGCAGAGATTGGGGCGGGGAGACCCAGTACTTC. This translates into CATSRDWGGETQYF.

In its sample, this clonotype was seen a few times. This chain joins TRBV9 and TRBJ2-7, with D unresolved. V lost 0 bases and J 3 bases, leaving 10 bases between the germline ends. This CDR3 region has 14 residues. CDR1 is SGDLS, CDR2 YYNGEE, per germline. This CDR3 is CASSVEVGNYEQYF. CDR3 nucleotides: TGTGCCAGCAGCGTAGAGGTCGGTAACTACGAGCAGTACTTC. Combining the CDR3 with reference TRBV9 and TRBJ2-7 gives the whole variable domain DSGVTQTPKHLITATGQRVTLRCSPRSGDLSVYWYQQSLDQGLQFLIQYYNGEERAKGNILERFSAQQFPDLHSELNLSSLELGDSALYFCASSVEVGNYEQYFGPGTRLTVT.

CDR3 residues: CASSSDRANGYTF. As DNA, the CDR3 is TGTGCCAGCAGCTCGGACAGGGCTAATGGCTACACCTTC. The chain uses TRBV7-2 and TRBJ1-2; TRBD1 matches at 8 bases. After removal of 4 bases from V and 6 bases from J, the junction contained 4 bases not matched to a gene. This CDR3 contains 13 residues. Germline lookup yields CDR1 SGHTA and CDR2 FQGNSA. The whole variable domain, remainder taken from reference TRBV7-2 and TRBJ1-2, is GAGVSQSPSNKVTEKGKDVELRCDPISGHTALYWYRQSLGQGLEFLIYFQGNSAPDKSGLPSDRFSAERTGGSVSTLTIQRTQQEDSAVYLCASSSDRANGYTFGSGTRLTVV.

This clonotype showed up many times. V gene TRBV11-2 combines with J gene TRBJ1-2, with D tentatively TRBD1 (5 bases). The CDR3 runs to 15 residues. V lost 5 bases and J 3 bases, leaving 16 bases between the germline ends. Germline loops: CDR1 SGHAT, CDR2 FQNNGV. The CDR3 spells CASSPIQDTDYGYTF. CDR3 nucleotide sequence: TGTGCCAGCAGCCCTATCCAGGACACCGACTATGGCTACACCTTC.

J is TRBJ2-7 and V is TRBV19; possibly TRBD2 for D (7 bases). Germline CDR1 LNHDA, CDR2 SQIVND (reference sequence). This CDR3 has 15 residues. V was trimmed by 5 bases and J by 1 base, leaving 15 bases between them. The DNA of the CDR3 is TGTGCCAGTAGTCTTCGAGGGGGAGGGTCCTACGAGCAGTACTTC. As protein: CASSLRGGGSYEQYF.

This clonotype was detected many times. The chain couples TRBV20-1 to TRBJ2-3; D not resolved. The CDR3 is 15 residues long. Germline CDR1 is DFQATT and CDR2 is SNEGSKA (reference sequence). V shed 6 bases and J shed 1 base, with 17 bases lying between them. The CDR3 sequence is CSALDLRRGTDTQYF. The CDR3 DNA follows: TGCAGTGCCCTCGACCTCCGCCGTGGCACAGATACGCAGTATTTT.

The CDR3 DNA reads as TGTGCCAGCACAGGGGGCGCAGAGGAGACCCAGTACTTC. As protein: CASTGGAEETQYF. The gene calls are TRBV9 and TRBJ2-5, with 8 bases that match TRBD1. The junction had 6 bases not matched to a gene; V was cut back by 6 bases and J by 5 bases. CDR1 and CDR2 from the germline V gene are SGDLS and YYNGEE. The CDR3 loop spans 13 amino acids.

Worth noting for this clonotype: A clone one base away is much larger, so this may be a read error. This chain links TRBV4-3 with TRBJ1-2, with TRBD1 as a possible D gene (5 bases). The germline V gene encodes CDR1 LGHNA and CDR2 YSLEER. This CDR3 comprises 15 residues. V was clipped by 1 base and J by 8 bases, with 17 bases between them. This CDR3 reads CASSQVPNPGFGYTF. CDR3 bases: TGCGCCAGCAGCCAAGTTCCGAACCCAGGGTTCGGCTACACCTTC.

At least ten counts were recorded for this clonotype. DNA of the CDR3: TGTGCCAGCAGCCCCGACAGGGGCACAAACTATGGCTACACCTTC. As protein: CASSPDRGTNYGYTF. The rearrangement joins TRBV6-7 to TRBJ1-2, with 8 bases matching TRBD1. TRBV6-7 is an ORF, with its function uncertain. The CDR3 is 15 amino acids. The V segment lost 6 bases and the J segment 2 bases; nucleotides outside the gene matches: 8.

The sample holds many counts of this clonotype. J is TRBJ2-1 and V is TRBV19, with 11 bases fitting TRBD1. J gave up 7 bases and V 4 bases, and 6 bases lay outside the gene matches. There are 15 residues in the CDR3. Looked up from germline, CDR1 is LNHDA and CDR2 is SQIVND (reference sequence). In DNA form, the CDR3 reads TGTGCCAGTAGTACGGACAGGGGGCAGGTGAATGAGCAGTTCTTC. Translated, it gives CASSTDRGQVNEQFF.

This chain uses TRBV10-3 with TRBJ1-6; possibly TRBD1 for D (6 bases). The CDR3 covers 14 residues. V was cut by 5 bases and J by 8 bases, with 13 bases left in between. Germline values: CDR1 ENHRY, CDR2 SYGVKD. The CDR3 protein is CAISPTGTDSPLHF. In nucleotides, the CDR3 is TGTGCCATCAGTCCTACAGGGACGGATTCACCCCTCCACTTT.

The rearrangement uses TRBV11-1 and TRBJ2-2; tentatively, D is TRBD1 or TRBD2 (6 bases each). V dropped 2 bases and J dropped 4 bases, with 14 bases sitting between them. The germline CDR1 and CDR2 sequences are SGHAT and FQDESV (reference sequence). There are 16 residues in the CDR3. The CDR3 DNA reads TGTGCCAGCAGCTTAAATGGGGGGCGAATCACCGGGGAGCTGTTTTTT. Its translation is CASSLNGGRITGELFF. Full variable domain (rest looked up from reference TRBV11-1 and TRBJ2-2): EAEVAQSPRYKITEKSQAVAFWCDPISGHATLYWYRQILGQGPELLVQFQDESVVDDSQLPKDRFSAERLKGVDSTLKIQPAELGDSAMYLCASSLNGGRITGELFFGEGSRLTVL.

The genes are TRBV7-9 and TRBJ2-7, with unresolved D. V lost 1 base, J lost 4 bases, and 17 bases lay in between. This CDR3 is 16 amino acids long. Looked up from germline, CDR1 is SEHNR and CDR2 is FQNEAQ (reference sequence). CDR3 region: CASSLDRTALGYEQYF. CDR3 bases: TGTGCCAGCAGCTTAGATAGGACGGCCCTGGGTTACGAGCAGTACTTC.

Regarding this clonotype: The junction does not match germline at one end; this may be a read error. V usage is TRBV27 and J usage is TRBJ2-2; 9 bases line up with TRBD2. Germline V CDR1 and CDR2: MNHEY, SMNVEV (reference sequence). The CDR3 runs 14 residues. DNA of the CDR3: TGTGCCAGCCGGGCTAGCGGGAACACCGGGGAGCCGTTTTTT. It yields the protein CASRASGNTGEPFF.

In its sample, this clonotype was seen many times. The V gene is TRBV2, the J gene TRBJ2-3; 9 bases are shared with TRBD2. Germline CDR1 reads SNHLY; CDR2 reads FYNNEI. V shed 7 bases and J 2 bases; nucleotides not matched to a gene: 10. This CDR3 contains 16 residues. Written as DNA, the CDR3 is TGTGCCAGCAATGGAGGCCTAGCGGGAACCACAGATACGCAGTATTTT. Protein: CASNGGLAGTTDTQYF. The whole variable domain, filled in from reference TRBV2 and TRBJ2-3, reads EPEVTQTPSHQVTQMGQEVILRCVPISNHLYFYWYRQILGQKVEFLVSFYNNEISEKSEIFDDQFSVERPDGSNFTLKIRSTKLEDSAMYFCASNGGLAGTTDTQYFGPGTRLTVL.

V usage is TRBV6-5 and J usage is TRBJ1-2, with 10 positions matching TRBD1. V gave up 0 bases and J gave up 5 bases; unmatched junction bases: 3. The germline gives CDR1 MNHEY, CDR2 SVGAGI. The CDR3 spans 15 residues. The CDR3: CASSYSGTGEYGYTF. The CDR3, as DNA: TGTGCCAGCAGTTACTCCGGGACAGGGGAATATGGCTACACCTTC.

This clonotype turned up a few times. The rearrangement uses TRBV4-3 and TRBJ2-2; D gene uncertain. V lost 4 bases to trimming and J lost 6 bases, with 15 bases between them. CDR1 and CDR2 from the germline V gene are LGHNA and YSLEER. This CDR3 spans 15 amino acids. The CDR3 region is CASSPGPQGAGELFF. CDR3 nucleotide sequence: TGCGCCAGCAGCCCTGGTCCCCAAGGCGCCGGGGAGCTGTTTTTT.

This rearrangement joins TRBV19 to TRBJ2-1, with D uncertain. Looked up from germline, CDR1 is LNHDA and CDR2 is SQIVND (reference sequence). V shed 9 bases and J shed 9 bases, with 12 bases lying between them. This CDR3 spans 11 amino acids. In nucleotides, the CDR3 is TGTGCCAGCCGAGGCTCCAGTGAGCAGTTCTTC. Its protein is CASRGSSEQFF.

The chain carries TRBV13 and TRBJ1-6, with 7 bases matching TRBD1. CDR3 size: 13 residues. Germline CDR1 is PRHDT and CDR2 is FYEKMQ (reference sequence). Losses at the gene ends were 7 bases for V and 8 bases for J; bases not matched to a gene: 5. CDR3 sequence reads: CASKGQLDSPLHF. CDR3 DNA sequence: TGTGCCAGCAAGGGACAGCTAGATTCACCCCTCCACTTT.

This clonotype was seen a handful of times. The chain couples TRBV15 to TRBJ1-4; D remains unclear. From germline, CDR1 is LNHNV and CDR2 YYDKDF (reference sequence). There are 15 residues in the CDR3. Trimming took 5 bases from V and 3 from J, leaving 13 bases between them. CDR3 sequence reads: CATSRRGEPNEKLFF. In DNA, the CDR3 is TGTGCCACCAGCCGTCGCGGAGAACCTAATGAAAAACTGTTTTTT.

In regard to this clonotype: The junction and the germline gene differ at one end; a read error may be behind it. J is TRBJ1-3 and V is TRBV29-1, with a tentative D call TRBD1 (5 bases). Looked up from germline, CDR1 is SQVTM and CDR2 is ANQGSEA. The CDR3 loop spans 13 amino acids. The CDR3 nucleotides read TGCAGCGTTGGGAGAGGGACTGGAGACACCATATATTTT. It is translated as CSVGRGTGDTIYF.

This clonotype was recorded at least ten times. The chain employs TRBV9 and TRBJ1-3, with D uncertain. The germline V gene encodes CDR1 SGDLS and CDR2 YYNGEE. CDR3 length: 15 amino acids. V was pared by 2 bases and J by 0 bases, with 9 bases between. This CDR3 reads CASSVSRDSGNTIYF. CDR3 sequence (DNA): TGTGCCAGCAGCGTTAGCCGGGACTCTGGAAACACCATATATTTT.

Ten or more counts support this clonotype. The genes are TRBV5-1 and TRBJ1-4, with TRBD1 matching 11 bases. V shed 5 bases and J 8 bases; nucleotides not matched to a gene: 5. CDR3 length: 14 residues. The germline gives CDR1 SGHRS, CDR2 YFSETQ. The CDR3 spells CASRGTGGIEKLFF. The CDR3 nucleotides are TGCGCCAGCAGAGGGACAGGGGGGATCGAAAAACTGTTTTTT.

This rearrangement joins TRBV13 to TRBJ2-7; 12 bases agree with TRBD1. CDR3 length equals 13 residues. Germline V gene lookup returns CDR1 PRHDT and CDR2 FYEKMQ (reference sequence). V shed 10 bases and J 9 bases; nucleotides not matched to a gene: 10. CDR3 in amino acids: CATSPRDRGLQYF. CDR3 in DNA: TGTGCCACCAGTCCCCGGGACAGGGGGCTGCAGTACTTC.

The chain combines TRBV5-1 with TRBJ2-7, with D possibly TRBD1 on 6 matching bases. Per the germline V gene, CDR1 is SGHRS and CDR2 is YFSETQ. The length of the CDR3 is 14 residues. The ends were cut back, 4 bases at V and 6 bases at J, with 17 bases in the middle. This CDR3 reads CASSPGTIQGEQYF. Written as DNA, the CDR3 is TGCGCCAGCAGCCCGGGGACAATCCAGGGCGAGCAGTACTTC.

The chain carries TRBV10-3 and TRBJ1-2; D uncertain. CDR1 ENHRY and CDR2 SYGVKD come from the germline V gene. The CDR3 is 11 residues long. Deletions cut 8 bases from V and 3 bases from J, with 7 bases between. The CDR3 nucleotides are TGTGCCATCCAGTGGGACTATGGCTACACCTTC. It specifies CAIQWDYGYTF.

This chain links TRBV24-1 with TRBJ1-4; tentative D call: TRBD1 (6 bases). CDR3 length: 13 amino acids. Germline lookup yields CDR1 KGHDR and CDR2 SFDVKD. V gave up 2 bases and J gave up 8 bases, with 8 bases separating them. This CDR3 reads CATSDWDKEKLFF. CDR3 DNA: TGTGCCACCAGTGATTGGGACAAGGAAAAACTGTTTTTT.

Details on this clonotype: Without the conserved terminal phenylalanine or tryptophan, this CDR3 likely stems from a read error. J is TRBJ2-7 and V is TRBV12-3 or TRBV12-4, with a weak D call TRBD1 (5 bases). The length of the CDR3 is 13 residues. The germline V and J ends were trimmed by 2 bases and 5 bases, with 10 bases remaining between them. The CDR3, as DNA: TGTGCCAGCAGTTTAAACAGGCTACACGAGCAGTACCTC. Translated: CASSLNRLHEQYL.

In this sample, this clonotype turned up a few times. V and J are TRBV7-2 and TRBJ2-3; D is uncertain. The CDR3 has 13 residues. V lost 5 bases to trimming and J lost 0 bases, with 6 bases between them. CDR1 SGHTA and CDR2 FQGNSA come from the germline V gene. As DNA, the CDR3 is TGTGCCAGCAGCACAGTGAGCACAGATACGCAGTATTTT. Its translation is CASSTVSTDTQYF.